This TCR beta chain was observed in a study of cytomegalovirus exposure and HLA in healthy donors. Study outcomes and limitations: TCR beta chains associated with HLA were, in a later analysis, more clonally expanded than equally common others. Another analysis was done later, and it associated roughly 15,000 TCR beta sequences with HLA alleles at 0.05 false discovery rate. The classifier was said to identify cytomegalovirus status with high specificity and sensitivity.

Researchers ran the PCR with 60 Vbeta and 13 Jbeta primers. Method: immunoSEQ multiplex PCR; TCRdb's copy keeps in-frame clones and lacks some. This listing includes around 70,000 clones. Comments on this clone: What it binds is not known.

The specimen sequenced was PBMCs. The sequence was collected from a woman under 40 in good health and CMV-seronegative.

The CDR3 region is CASSRGHGAFF. In DNA, the CDR3 is TGTGCCAGCAGCCGGGGTCATGGAGCTTTCTTT. J is TRBJ1-1 and V is TRBV7-9; D is ambiguous. There are 11 residues in the CDR3. V dropped 5 bases and J dropped 10 bases, with 11 bases sitting between them. From germline, CDR1 is SEHNR and CDR2 FQNEAQ (reference sequence).